In its sample, the clone carrying this T cell receptor beta chain was seen once. This entry is derived from a study of blood T cell repertoires in COVID-19. The overall study: COVID-19 samples, acute and convalescent, were from the United States, Italy and Spain. From T cells, B-cell-depleted T cells, or PBMCs came the material, which was cDNA or gDNA.

This CDR3 region has 14 residues. Germline V gene data show CDR1 as SGHRS and CDR2 as YFSETQ. V was trimmed by 4 bases and J by 0 bases, leaving 8 bases between them. Original data processing: Amplification of reference gene primers was used by the study to estimate nucleated cell counts. The method was immunoSEQ multiplex PCR; TCRdb's version includes in-frame clones alone and lacks a portion of them. For V, J and clone size, that table is used; D and trimming come from the DNA. This sample has approximately 77,000 clones, with less than 85% found just once. Sequencing was performed on peripheral blood. The chain uses TRBV5-1 and TRBJ1-3, with D perhaps matching TRBD1 (6 bases). This clonotype was obtained from an older man with active or convalescent COVID-19. CDR3 in amino acids: CASSQQGSGNTIYF. For the CDR3, the DNA is TGCGCCAGCAGCCAACAGGGCTCTGGAAACACCATATATTTT.